These T cell receptor beta chains were read from a single sample in a study of blood T cell dynamics during melanoma immunotherapy. The repertoire was sequenced with immunoSEQ multiplex PCR; TCRdb's copy has only in-frame clones and lacks some. This table holds 9,500 or so clones, 75% to 90% found once. The starting material was blood, obtained from a patient treated with checkpoint blockade. The receptors were gathered from a human donor with melanoma. CDR3s include the opening cysteine and the closing phenylalanine or tryptophan. The D gene is left open where the match is weak.

d_call j_call v_call cdr3_aa
- TRBJ2-3 TRBV18 CASSPPGDTQYF
TRBD2 TRBJ2-1 TRBV6-5 CASSYPSGGQGSEQFF
TRBD1 TRBJ2-2 TRBV27 CASRPDREINTGELFF
- TRBJ2-1 TRBV11-3 CASPRPENEQFF
TRBD1 TRBJ2-1 TRBV23-1 CASSQPGTGSFNEQFF
- TRBJ2-2 TRBV7-8 CASSEVAGRTGELFF
- TRBJ2-3 TRBV6-5 CASSRILGPNTQYF
- TRBJ1-3 TRBV28 CASLTLARSGNTIYF
- TRBJ2-1 TRBV4-1 CASSKLAAYNEQFF
TRBD1 TRBJ2-5 TRBV5-1 CASSLGQGERREETQYF
TRBD2 TRBJ2-1 TRBV4-1 CASSLERSSGSNNEQFF
- TRBJ1-4 TRBV5-1 CASSLEGAGAEKLFF
- TRBJ1-1 TRBV28 CASSLSTGRGTEAFF
TRBD2 TRBJ2-2 TRBV4-2 CASSHPGGLAATGELFF
- TRBJ2-5 TRBV2 CASSEGLQETQYF
- TRBJ1-4 TRBV28 CASLRHLNEKLFF
- TRBJ2-3 TRBV7-2 CASSPSSVTGTQYF
TRBD2 TRBJ2-1 TRBV28 CASIRREDNEQFF
- TRBJ2-5 TRBV4-3 CASSQNIKGTQYF
TRBD2 TRBJ2-7 TRBV4-3 CASSQEAGTSYEQYF
- TRBJ1-1 TRBV9 CASSVGQGDEAFF
- TRBJ2-7 TRBV9 CASSGGSYYEQYF